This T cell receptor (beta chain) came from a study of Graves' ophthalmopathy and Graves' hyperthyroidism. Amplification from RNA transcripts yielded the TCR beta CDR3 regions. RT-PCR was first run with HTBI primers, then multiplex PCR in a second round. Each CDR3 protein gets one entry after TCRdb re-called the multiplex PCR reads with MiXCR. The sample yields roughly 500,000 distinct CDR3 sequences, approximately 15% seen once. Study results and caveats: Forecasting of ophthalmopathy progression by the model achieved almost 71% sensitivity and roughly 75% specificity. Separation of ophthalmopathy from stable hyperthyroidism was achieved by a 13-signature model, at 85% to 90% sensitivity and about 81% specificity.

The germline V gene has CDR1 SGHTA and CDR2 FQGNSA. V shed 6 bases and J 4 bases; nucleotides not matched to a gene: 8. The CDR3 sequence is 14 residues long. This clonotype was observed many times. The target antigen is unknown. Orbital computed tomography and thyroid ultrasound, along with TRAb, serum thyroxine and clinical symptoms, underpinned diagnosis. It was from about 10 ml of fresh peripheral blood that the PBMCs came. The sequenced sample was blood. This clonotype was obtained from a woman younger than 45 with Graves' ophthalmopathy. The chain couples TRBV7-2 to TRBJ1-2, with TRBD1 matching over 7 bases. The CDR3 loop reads CASRSRDSSYGYTF. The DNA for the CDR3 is TGTGCCAGCAGATCCCGGGACAGCTCCTATGGCTACACCTTC.